Below, 29 T cell receptor beta chains from the same sample are listed, as sequenced in a study of T-cell reconstitution after alpha-beta-depleted transplantation in children. Unique molecular identifiers were used to barcode this TCRbeta library. MiXCR, run by TCRdb on the PCR reads, gives a single entry per CDR3 protein. The table has 450,000 to 600,000 distinct CDR3 sequences, more than 9% seen once. Sample: PBMCs, taken before TCRalphabeta/CD19-depleted stem cell transplant. Receptor source: a child aged 2-15 years with inherited bone marrow failure, due to receive a stem cell transplant.

This clonotype was detected many times. The rearrangement links TRBV6-2 or TRBV6-3 to TRBJ1-1; 8 positions agree with TRBD1. This CDR3 is 16 amino acids long. Looked up from germline, CDR1 is MNHEY and CDR2 is SVGEGT. V trimming: 4 bases; J trimming: 2 bases; junction bases outside the gene matches: 9. DNA of the CDR3: TGTGCCAGCAGTTTCGCCACCGGACAGGGAAACACTGAAGCTTTCTTT. This sequence encodes CASSFATGQGNTEAFF.

This clonotype was seen many times. V and J are TRBV4-3 and TRBJ2-1, with TRBD2 as a possible D gene (6 bases). Germline V gene sequence: CDR1 LGHNA, CDR2 YSLEER. Trimming took 3 bases from V and 8 from J, leaving 11 bases between them. The CDR3 totals 13 residues. The DNA of the CDR3 is TGCGCCAGCAGCCAGTCAAGCGGGTATGAGCAGTTCTTC. Translated: CASSQSSGYEQFF.

This clonotype was seen many times. The chain carries TRBV27 and TRBJ2-1, with 9 nucleotides matching TRBD2. The CDR3 contains 16 residues. Germline CDR1 is MNHEY and CDR2 is SMNVEV (reference sequence). V shed 6 bases and J 4 bases; nucleotides not matched to a gene: 10. The CDR3 spells CASREISGGGYNEQFF. The CDR3 DNA sequence: TGTGCCAGCAGAGAGATTAGCGGGGGTGGGTACAATGAGCAGTTCTTC.

The chain carries TRBV27 and TRBJ2-3, with D perhaps TRBD2 (5 bases). Between the trimmed V and J ends, which lost 4 bases and 4 bases, there was a span of 24 bases. CDR3 size: 18 residues. Germline V gene data show CDR1 as MNHEY and CDR2 as SMNVEV (reference sequence). The chain's CDR3 is CASSYRGRNPIWADTQYF. As DNA, the CDR3 is TGTGCCAGCAGTTATCGGGGTAGGAACCCCATTTGGGCAGATACGCAGTATTTT.

Comment on this clonotype: A read error may explain this, as a much larger clone is one base away. This rearrangement joins TRBV5-6 to TRBJ2-7; TRBD2 matches 8 bases. The CDR3 covers 14 residues. V gave up 1 base and J gave up 12 bases; unmatched junction bases: 12. Germline-derived CDR1 and CDR2 are SGHDT and YYEEEE. The CDR3 coding sequence is TGTGCCAGCAGCTTGTTTCTCTCTAGCGGGTCGCGGTACTTC. Its translation: CASSLFLSSGSRYF.

A remark on this clonotype: Possible read error: a much larger clone is one base away. The chain links TRBV10-3 to TRBJ1-1; D uncertain. Looked up from germline, CDR1 is ENHRY and CDR2 is SYGVKD. The CDR3 runs 14 residues. The CDR3 sequence is CSISEARSNTEAFF. CDR3 sequence (DNA): TGTTCCATCAGTGAGGCCAGGAGTAACACTGAAGCTTTCTTT.

This clonotype was detected only a few times. The chain employs TRBV28 and TRBJ2-6; 7 bases align to TRBD2. This CDR3 is built from 18 residues. Germline lookup yields CDR1 MDHEN and CDR2 SYDVKM. With 6 bases clipped from V and 2 bases from J, the junction kept 13 bases outside the gene matches. CDR3 bases: TGTGCCAGCAGCCCATCTGGGAGGGGCCGGGCTGGGGCCAACGTCCTGACTTTC. Translated, it gives CASSPSGRGRAGANVLTF.

This clonotype was seen at least ten times. The chain has TRBV5-1 and TRBJ2-1; 11 bases align to TRBD2. V was clipped by 1 base and J by 6 bases; unmatched bases: 3. Germline loops: CDR1 SGHRS, CDR2 YFSETQ. The CDR3 loop spans 15 amino acids. The DNA of the CDR3 is TGCGCCAGCAGCTTGCATAGCGGGAGGGCCAATGAGCAGTTCTTC. Translated: CASSLHSGRANEQFF.

This clonotype occurred many times. This chain joins TRBV12-3 or TRBV12-4 and TRBJ2-4; D might be TRBD2 (5 bases). V shed 4 bases and J shed 0 bases, with 13 bases lying between them. The CDR3 loop spans 16 amino acids. CDR3 sequence (DNA): TGTGCCAGCAGTTCCGCCGTGGCGGGAGCCAAAAACATTCAGTACTTC. Its protein product is CASSSAVAGAKNIQYF.

Concerning this clonotype itself: A much more abundant neighbour one base away suggests this may be a read error. This chain joins TRBV7-9 and TRBJ2-7; unclear D gene. The CDR3 runs to 13 residues. V was trimmed by 4 bases and J by 5 bases, leaving 12 bases between them. The V gene's germline CDR1 is SEHNR and CDR2 FQNEAQ (reference sequence). The CDR3 nucleotides read TGTGCCAGCAGCTCAACCTATCACCACGAGCAGTACTTC. This codes for CASSSTYHHEQYF.

In its sample, this clonotype was seen many times. This chain's CDR3 is CASSLGSASASIQYF. The CDR3 coding sequence is TGTGCCAGCAGCTTGGGATCGGCTAGCGCATCAATTCAGTACTTC. The rearrangement joins TRBV7-6 to TRBJ2-4, with D possibly being TRBD2 (6 bases). V lost 3 bases, J lost 10 bases, and 19 bases lay in between. Germline-derived CDR1 and CDR2 are SGHVS and FNYEAQ. This CDR3 is built from 15 residues. Supplemented by reference TRBV7-6 and TRBJ2-4, the full variable domain reads GAGVSQSPRYKVTKRGQDVALRCDPISGHVSLYWYRQALGQGPEFLTYFNYEAQQDKSGLPNDRFSAERPEGSISTLTIQRTEQRDSAMYRCASSLGSASASIQYFGAGTRLSVL.

Comments on this clonotype: A much larger clone is a single base away; this may be a read error. V and J are TRBV4-1 and TRBJ1-5; perhaps TRBD1 as D (6 bases). V was trimmed by 4 bases and J by 6 bases, leaving 13 bases between them. CDR3 size: 14 residues. Germline V gene data show CDR1 as MGHRA and CDR2 as YSYEKL. CDR3 sequence: CASSPTGASQPQHF. The CDR3 nucleotides read TGCGCCAGCAGCCCGACAGGTGCGAGTCAGCCCCAGCATTTT.

There are many counts of this clonotype. V is TRBV7-6 and J is TRBJ2-5; 7 bases match TRBD1. Per the germline V gene, CDR1 is SGHVS and CDR2 is FNYEAQ. The CDR3 contains 15 residues. J was trimmed by 5 bases and V by 4 bases; bases with no gene match: 10. The CDR3 sequence: CASSSTGAEVETQYF. CDR3 in DNA: TGTGCCAGCAGCTCTACAGGGGCGGAGGTGGAGACCCAGTACTTC.

This sequence joins TRBV10-3 and TRBJ2-6; D not certain. The V end was cut by 3 bases, the J end by 2 bases, with 8 bases between. Germline V gene lookup returns CDR1 ENHRY and CDR2 SYGVKD. The CDR3 loop spans 15 amino acids. CDR3 sequence: CAISDQVTGANVLTF. CDR3 coding DNA: TGTGCCATCAGTGACCAGGTAACTGGGGCCAACGTCCTGACTTTC.

There are a few counts of this clonotype. The genes are TRBV4-3 and TRBJ2-7; D is uncertain. Germline V gives CDR1 LGHNA, CDR2 YSLEER. CDR3 length: 14 residues. V was cut by 3 bases and J by 3 bases, with 12 bases left in between. CDR3 sequence: CASSQGPKGYEQYF. The CDR3 DNA sequence: TGCGCCAGCAGCCAGGGTCCAAAGGGCTACGAGCAGTACTTC.

V and J are TRBV9 and TRBJ2-5; 8 nucleotides match TRBD2. CDR3 size: 15 residues. The germline CDR1 and CDR2 sequences are SGDLS and YYNGEE. Trimming cost V 4 bases and J 5 bases; bases outside gene matches: 10. CDR3 sequence: CASSTAGVGSETQYF. The CDR3 DNA follows: TGTGCCAGCAGCACAGCGGGGGTAGGGTCGGAGACCCAGTACTTC.

This clonotype was seen many times. The chain couples TRBV28 to TRBJ2-2; TRBD2 matches at 9 bases. The length of the CDR3 is 16 residues. Germline trimming cut 5 bases from V and 3 bases from J; bases unmatched to any gene: 7. Germline assignment: CDR1 MDHEN and CDR2 SYDVKM. The CDR3 loop is CASSPSSGRDTGELFF. Here the CDR3 DNA reads TGTGCCAGCAGTCCTAGTAGCGGGAGAGACACCGGGGAGCTGTTTTTT.

This clonotype was picked up a small number of times. The rearrangement joins TRBV7-9 to TRBJ1-1; TRBD1 agrees at 7 bases. Germline assignment: CDR1 SEHNR and CDR2 FQNEAQ (reference sequence). Unmatched junction bases numbered 13, after V lost 5 bases and J lost 4 bases. The CDR3 length is 16 residues. DNA of the CDR3: TGTGCCAGCAGCCAGAACAACAGGGGCCGGGGCACTGAAGCTTTCTTT. This encodes CASSQNNRGRGTEAFF.

The table lists this clonotype with many counts. The gene calls are TRBV20-1 and TRBJ1-6, with unresolved D. The CDR3 has 15 residues. The ends were cut back, 2 bases at V and 8 bases at J, with 16 bases in the middle. Germline CDR1 is DFQATT and CDR2 is SNEGSKA (reference sequence). Here the CDR3 DNA reads TGCAGTGCTAGACGTCGGGTTATTCGGGATTCACCCCTCCACTTT. It specifies CSARRRVIRDSPLHF.

This clonotype was detected many times. The CDR3 nucleotides read TGTGCCATCAGTGAGACGAGCTTCAACAATGAGCAGTTCTTC. Residues: CAISETSFNNEQFF. The chain employs TRBV10-3 and TRBJ2-1; D call uncertain. The CDR3 consists of 14 residues. Per germline, CDR1 ENHRY and CDR2 SYGVKD. The ends were cut back, 2 bases at V and 5 bases at J, with 10 bases in the middle.

This clonotype was recorded many times. The chain employs TRBV7-2 and TRBJ2-7, with 8 bases fitting TRBD1. The CDR3 contains 14 residues. Germline V gives CDR1 SGHTA, CDR2 FQGNSA. The V gene end was trimmed by 4 bases and the J gene end by 3 bases; junction bases not matched to a gene: 5. CDR3 in amino acids: CASSSRTGNYEQYF. The CDR3 nucleotides are TGTGCCAGCAGCTCCCGGACAGGGAACTACGAGCAGTACTTC.

In its sample, this clonotype was seen a few times. This chain uses TRBV7-9 with TRBJ2-1; unclear D gene. The CDR3 has 13 residues. With 4 bases removed from V and 7 bases from J, the gap between germline ends came to 11 bases. Germline CDR1 reads SEHNR; CDR2 reads FQNEAQ (reference sequence). The DNA for the CDR3 is TGTGCCAGCAGCTACTCGGCCGGAAATGAGCAGTTCTTC. This sequence encodes CASSYSAGNEQFF. The full variable domain, in which reference TRBV7-9 and TRBJ2-1 provide the parts outside the CDR3, is DTGVSQNPRHKITKRGQNVTFRCDPISEHNRLYWYRQTLGQGPEFLTYFQNEAQLEKSRLLSDRFSAERPKGSFSTLEIQRTEQGDSAMYLCASSYSAGNEQFFGPGTRLTVL.

This clonotype has ten or more counts. The chain has TRBV29-1 and TRBJ1-5; 7 nucleotides line up with TRBD1. Germline V CDR1 and CDR2: SQVTM, ANQGSEA. The CDR3 totals 14 residues. V lost 5 bases to trimming and J lost 0 bases; unmatched junction nucleotides: 4. CDR3 sequence: CSVTGDYSNQPQHF. The CDR3 DNA follows: TGCAGCGTTACAGGGGACTATAGCAATCAGCCCCAGCATTTT.

This clonotype was seen ten or more times. The rearrangement joins TRBV12-3 or TRBV12-4 to TRBJ2-3; D is ambiguous. Trimming shortened V by 3 bases and J by 3 bases, and 10 bases separated the two germline ends. This CDR3 has 14 residues. CDR3 residues: CASSLMLRTDTQYF. Here the CDR3 DNA reads TGTGCCAGCAGTTTGATGTTGAGGACAGATACGCAGTATTTT.

In its sample, this clonotype was seen many times. This chain connects TRBV29-1 to TRBJ2-7; possibly TRBD1 for D (6 bases). Trimming took 8 bases from V and 3 from J, leaving 14 bases between them. CDR1 is SQVTM, CDR2 ANQGSEA, per germline. The CDR3 consists of 12 residues. The chain's CDR3 is CSTLTGSYEQYF. CDR3 DNA: TGCAGCACCCTTACAGGGAGCTACGAGCAGTACTTC.

The chain combines TRBV20-1 with TRBJ1-1, with unresolved D. V lost 3 bases, J lost 3 bases, and 17 bases lay in between. CDR3 length: 15 amino acids. Germline assignment: CDR1 DFQATT and CDR2 SNEGSKA (reference sequence). The CDR3 region is CSASDWNPYYTEAFF. The CDR3 bases are TGCAGTGCTAGCGATTGGAACCCATACTACACTGAAGCTTTCTTT.

The chain has TRBV3-1 and TRBJ2-1, with TRBD2 matching 12 bases. The CDR3 loop spans 19 amino acids. The V gene end was trimmed by 4 bases and the J gene end by 3 bases; junction bases not matched to a gene: 13. Germline loops: CDR1 LGHDT, CDR2 YNNKEL (reference sequence). CDR3 bases: TGTGCCAGCAGCCCTCGACTAGCGGGAGTCCCAACATTCTACAATGAGCAGTTCTTC. Translating gives CASSPRLAGVPTFYNEQFF.

This clonotype showed up many times. This rearrangement joins TRBV20-1 to TRBJ2-3; 7 positions agree with TRBD1. The trim removed 0 bases at V and 2 bases at J, leaving 8 bases unmatched. The CDR3 has 16 amino acids. Germline V gene data show CDR1 as DFQATT and CDR2 as SNEGSKA (reference sequence). In DNA, the CDR3 is TGCAGTGCTAGAGATGGGGGACAGTATGACACAGATACGCAGTATTTT. It translates to CSARDGGQYDTDTQYF.

Comment on this clonotype: A read error is possible here, since a much larger clone lies one base away. The gene calls are TRBV7-2 and TRBJ1-6; no reliable D call. Per germline, CDR1 SGHTA and CDR2 FQGNSA. The CDR3 extends over 13 amino acids. Here the CDR3 reads CASSLRVSSPLRF. In nucleotides, the CDR3 is TGTGCCAGCAGCTTAAGAGTTAGTTCACCCCTCCGCTTT.